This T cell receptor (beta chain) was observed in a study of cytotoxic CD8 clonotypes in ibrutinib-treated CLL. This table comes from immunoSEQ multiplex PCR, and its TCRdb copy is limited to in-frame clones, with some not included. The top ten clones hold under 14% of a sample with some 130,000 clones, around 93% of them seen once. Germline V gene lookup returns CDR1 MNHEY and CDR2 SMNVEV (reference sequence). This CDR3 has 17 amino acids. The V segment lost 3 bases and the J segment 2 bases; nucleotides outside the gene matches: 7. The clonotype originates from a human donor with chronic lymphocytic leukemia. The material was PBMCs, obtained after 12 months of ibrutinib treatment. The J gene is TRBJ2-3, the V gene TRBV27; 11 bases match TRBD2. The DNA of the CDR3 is TGTGCCAGCAGTTTCCGGGGACTAGCGGAGATCACAGATACGCAGTATTTT. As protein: CASSFRGLAEITDTQYF.